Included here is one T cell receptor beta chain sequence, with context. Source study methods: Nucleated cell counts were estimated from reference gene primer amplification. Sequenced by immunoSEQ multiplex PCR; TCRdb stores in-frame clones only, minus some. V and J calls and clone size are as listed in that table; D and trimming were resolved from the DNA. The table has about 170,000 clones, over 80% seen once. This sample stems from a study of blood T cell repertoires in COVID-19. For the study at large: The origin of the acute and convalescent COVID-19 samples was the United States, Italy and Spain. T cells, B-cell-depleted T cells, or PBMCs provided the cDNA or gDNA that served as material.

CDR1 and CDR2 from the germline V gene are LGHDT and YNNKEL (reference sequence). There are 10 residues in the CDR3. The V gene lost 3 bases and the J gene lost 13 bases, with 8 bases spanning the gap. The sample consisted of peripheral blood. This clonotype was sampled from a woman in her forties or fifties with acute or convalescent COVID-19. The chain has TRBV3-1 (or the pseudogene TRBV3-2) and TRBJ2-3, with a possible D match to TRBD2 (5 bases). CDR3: CASSQASKYF. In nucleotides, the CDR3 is TGTGCCAGCAGCCAGGCTAGCAAGTATTTT.